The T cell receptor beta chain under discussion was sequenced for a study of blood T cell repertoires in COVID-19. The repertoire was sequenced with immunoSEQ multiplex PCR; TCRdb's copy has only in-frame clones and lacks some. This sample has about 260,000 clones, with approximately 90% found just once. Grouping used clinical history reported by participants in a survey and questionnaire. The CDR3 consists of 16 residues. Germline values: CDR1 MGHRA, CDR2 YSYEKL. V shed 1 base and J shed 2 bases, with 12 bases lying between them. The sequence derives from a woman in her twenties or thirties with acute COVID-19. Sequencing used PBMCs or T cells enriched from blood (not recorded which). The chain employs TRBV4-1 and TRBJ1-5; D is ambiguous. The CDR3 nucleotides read TGCGCCAGCAGCCAAGGGTGGGCTTACGGCAATCAGCCCCAGCATTTT. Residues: CASSQGWAYGNQPQHF.